This T cell receptor beta chain derives from a study of blood T cell repertoires in COVID-19. About the study: COVID-19 samples, acute and convalescent, were from the United States, Italy and Spain. T cells, B-cell-depleted T cells, or PBMCs supplied cDNA or gDNA.

Sequencing used immunoSEQ multiplex PCR; TCRdb keeps in-frame clones, though not all of them. The profile shows a few hundred thousand clones, around 87% of them singletons. CDR3 length: 13 amino acids. V dropped 1 base and J dropped 1 base, with 5 bases sitting between them. Looked up from germline, CDR1 is SGHKS and CDR2 is YYEKEE (reference sequence). Allocation to cohorts depended on clinical history reported by the participants. The chain has TRBV5-5 and TRBJ2-5; D not resolved. Specimen: PBMCs or T cells enriched from blood (not recorded which). This TCR came from a man aged 35 to 55 in a cohort exposed to, infected with or recovered from COVID-19 (not recorded which). This CDR3 reads CASSLIGQETQYF. In nucleotides, the CDR3 is TGTGCCAGCAGCTTGATCGGCCAAGAGACCCAGTACTTC.